This TCR beta chain was obtained from a study of CD8 T cells in Susac syndrome. Negative isolation yielded CD8+ and CD4+ T cells; FACS enriched TEMRA cells. This CDR3 has 15 residues. Trimming cost V 1 base and J 2 bases, with 12 bases left between them. The germline gives CDR1 LGHDT, CDR2 YNNKEL (reference sequence). Concerning this clonotype itself: Its antigen is not known.

A quantity of about 0.5 to 1 ug RNA underwent reverse transcription using random hexamers. immunoSEQ multiplex PCR amplified TCR beta CDR3 across 54 Vbeta, 13 Jbeta. Via MiXCR, TCRdb re-called the immunoSEQ multiplex PCR reads, giving one row per CDR3 protein. The sample has some 170,000 distinct CDR3 sequences, less than 95% seen once. General study findings and limits: As the study acknowledged, the number of individuals who were part of its TCR sequencing and HLA analysis was relatively small.

This sequence joins TRBV3-1 and TRBJ2-7; D gene unclear. The specimen was CD4+ T cells from PBMCs. This sequence originates from a human donor in good health. In DNA, the CDR3 is TGTGCCAGCAGCCAAGCACTCCTACCGACCTACGAGCAGTACTTC. Translation gives CASSQALLPTYEQYF.